One and the same sample provided the 31 T cell receptor beta chains below, sequenced in a study of T cell responses to AZD1222 COVID-19 vaccine. The table came from immunoSEQ multiplex PCR; TCRdb's copy has only in-frame clones and leaves some out. The sample shows roughly 200,000 clones, 90% to 95% of them seen only once. The sequenced sample was peripheral blood, obtained on day 0 of MenACWY control vaccination. These TCRs come from an adult in good health.

This chain links TRBV3-1 (or the pseudogene TRBV3-2) with TRBJ2-3; 8 bases match TRBD2. The CDR3 consists of 16 residues. V shed 1 base and J 2 bases; nucleotides not matched to a gene: 5. Per germline, CDR1 LGHDT and CDR2 YNNKEL (reference sequence). In DNA, the CDR3 is TGTGCCAGCAGCCAAGTAGATAGCGGGGACACAGATACGCAGTATTTT. It codes for CASSQVDSGDTDTQYF.

This clone has a single count. The chain joins TRBV6-5 to TRBJ1-2, with a weak D call TRBD1 (6 bases). The germline CDR1 and CDR2 sequences are MNHEY and SVGAGI. CDR3 size: 14 residues. V lost 5 bases and J 2 bases, leaving 12 bases between the germline ends. The CDR3 is CASSPRTENYGYTF. CDR3 nucleotides: TGTGCCAGCAGTCCTCGGACAGAAAACTATGGCTACACCTTC.

The CDR3: CASSLGPGGKNIQYF. The CDR3 coding sequence is TGTGCCAGCTCCCTAGGCCCAGGGGGCAAAAACATTCAGTACTTC. The J gene is TRBJ2-4, the V gene TRBV2; 7 bases map to TRBD1. The germline V gene has CDR1 SNHLY and CDR2 FYNNEI. With 8 bases clipped from V and 3 bases from J, the junction kept 10 bases outside the gene matches. The CDR3 loop spans 15 amino acids.

The chain combines TRBV9 with TRBJ1-1, with no clear D. V lost 0 bases and J 0 bases, leaving 18 bases between the germline ends. The CDR3 loop spans 18 amino acids. The germline V gene has CDR1 SGDLS and CDR2 YYNGEE. The DNA of the CDR3 is TGTGCCAGCAGCGTAGGGGGAGGGCCTGTCGGGATGAACACTGAAGCTTTCTTT. Translation gives CASSVGGGPVGMNTEAFF. Drawing the rest from reference TRBV9 and TRBJ1-1, the complete variable domain is DSGVTQTPKHLITATGQRVTLRCSPRSGDLSVYWYQQSLDQGLQFLIQYYNGEERAKGNILERFSAQQFPDLHSELNLSSLELGDSALYFCASSVGGGPVGMNTEAFFGQGTRLTVV.

The chain carries TRBV5-1 and TRBJ1-6; no clear D. This CDR3 comprises 15 residues. Germline CDR1 SGHRS, CDR2 YFSETQ. Deletions cut 0 bases from V and 1 base from J, with 5 bases between. The CDR3 nucleotides are TGCGCCAGCAGCTTGGGGGAATCCTATAATTCACCCCTCCACTTT. Its protein product is CASSLGESYNSPLHF.

The chain combines TRBV2 with TRBJ1-3; a possible D gene is TRBD1 (5 bases). Trimming cost V 3 bases and J 0 bases, with 9 bases left between them. This CDR3 has 15 residues. Germline V gene data show CDR1 as SNHLY and CDR2 as FYNNEI. Here the CDR3 reads CASSEHRSSGNTIYF. The CDR3 DNA follows: TGTGCCAGCAGTGAGCACAGGTCCTCTGGAAACACCATATATTTT.

The V and J genes are TRBV30 and TRBJ1-2; D gene unclear. The CDR3 covers 12 residues. CDR1 is GTSNPN, CDR2 SVGIG, per germline (reference sequence). Trimming cost V 2 bases and J 3 bases, with 7 bases left between them. The CDR3 loop is CAWSFTHYGYTF. CDR3 DNA sequence: TGTGCCTGGAGTTTTACTCACTATGGCTACACCTTC.

V usage is TRBV7-2 and J usage is TRBJ1-5; possibly TRBD1 for D (6 bases). The CDR3 has 14 residues. The germline CDR1 and CDR2 sequences are SGHTA and FQGNSA. The germline V and J ends were trimmed by 3 bases and 3 bases, with 9 bases remaining between them. CDR3 DNA: TGTGCCAGCAGCTTTGGGGGGGCCAATCAGCCCCAGCATTTT. Its protein is CASSFGGANQPQHF.

The chain recombines TRBV5-4 with TRBJ1-1, with 8 bases matching TRBD1. Germline V CDR1 and CDR2: SGHNT, YYREEE (reference sequence). The CDR3 contains 15 residues. The junction had 8 bases not matched to a gene; V was cut back by 2 bases and J by 5 bases. CDR3 sequence: CASSFGYRGNTEAFF. Written as DNA, the CDR3 is TGTGCCAGCAGCTTTGGATACAGGGGGAATACTGAAGCTTTCTTT.

This sequence joins TRBV5-8 and TRBJ2-7; 8 nucleotides line up with TRBD1. From germline, CDR1 is SGHTS and CDR2 YDEGEE. The CDR3 sequence is 15 residues long. The V segment lost 2 bases and the J segment 5 bases; nucleotides outside the gene matches: 9. The CDR3 loop is CASSFGQGGRHEQYF. The CDR3 DNA sequence: TGTGCCAGCAGCTTTGGACAGGGAGGCCGCCACGAGCAGTACTTC.

The chain is built from TRBV11-2 and TRBJ2-1; D gene uncertain. CDR3 length equals 13 residues. Trimming stripped 6 bases from V and 9 bases from J, with 15 bases between. The V gene's germline CDR1 is SGHAT and CDR2 FQNNGV. CDR3 sequence: CASRSLRAAEQFF. CDR3 sequence (DNA): TGTGCCAGCAGATCCCTACGGGCCGCTGAGCAGTTCTTC.

The chain links TRBV28 to TRBJ1-5; 8 positions agree with TRBD1. This CDR3 is 14 amino acids long. The germline V gene encodes CDR1 MDHEN and CDR2 SYDVKM. Losses at the gene ends were 8 bases for V and 8 bases for J; bases not matched to a gene: 11. The CDR3 is CASSGGQVLKPQHF. CDR3 in DNA: TGTGCCAGCTCCGGGGGACAGGTCTTAAAGCCCCAGCATTTT.

V and J are TRBV27 and TRBJ1-1, with D maybe TRBD1 (5 bases). The germline V gene has CDR1 MNHEY and CDR2 SMNVEV (reference sequence). This CDR3 comprises 12 residues. V shed 1 base and J shed 8 bases, with 8 bases lying between them. CDR3 nucleotide sequence: TGTGCCAGCAGTTTATGGTCAGGGGAAGCTTTCTTT. Translation gives CASSLWSGEAFF.

This chain uses TRBV19 with TRBJ2-7, with 10 bases identical to TRBD1. Looked up from germline, CDR1 is LNHDA and CDR2 is SQIVND (reference sequence). This CDR3 is 15 amino acids long. V gave up 4 bases and J gave up 5 bases; unmatched junction bases: 8. CDR3 nucleotide sequence: TGTGCCAGTAGTACCACCGGGACAGGGGTCAACGAGCAGTACTTC. Translated: CASSTTGTGVNEQYF.

Details on this clone: An end of the junction differs from the germline gene, which may be a read error. V gene TRBV20-1 combines with J gene TRBJ2-7, with 8 bases fitting TRBD1. This CDR3 comprises 12 residues. CDR1 DFQATT and CDR2 SNEGSKA come from the germline V gene (reference sequence). CDR3 sequence reads: CSASRTGYGQYF. The CDR3 DNA reads TGCAGTGCTAGTCGGACAGGGTACGGGCAGTACTTC.

V and J are TRBV7-8 and TRBJ2-3; D not resolved. The CDR3 runs 13 residues. V dropped 1 base and J dropped 5 bases, with 7 bases sitting between them. In germline, CDR1 is SGHVS, CDR2 FQNEAQ. The CDR3, as DNA: TGTGCCAGCAGCTTAGTGTCGAGAGATACGCAGTATTTT. Amino acids: CASSLVSRDTQYF.

This chain connects TRBV7-2 to TRBJ2-1; TRBD1 matches 8 bases. The CDR3 is 16 amino acids. The ends lost 6 bases at V and 0 bases at J; junction bases unmatched: 7. Germline assignment: CDR1 SGHTA and CDR2 FQGNSA. The CDR3 DNA sequence: TGTGCCAGCAGGGAACTTCAGGGGGCCTCCTACAATGAGCAGTTCTTC. It codes for CASRELQGASYNEQFF. Drawing the rest from reference TRBV7-2 and TRBJ2-1, the complete variable domain is GAGVSQSPSNKVTEKGKDVELRCDPISGHTALYWYRQSLGQGLEFLIYFQGNSAPDKSGLPSDRFSAERTGGSVSTLTIQRTQQEDSAVYLCASRELQGASYNEQFFGPGTRLTVL.

The sample holds one count of this clone. V usage is TRBV3-1 (or the pseudogene TRBV3-2) and J usage is TRBJ1-1, with TRBD1 matching 9 bases. Trimming removed 3 bases from V and 1 base from J; junction bases left unmatched: 6. CDR1 LGHDT and CDR2 YNNKEL come from the germline V gene (reference sequence). The CDR3 is 16 amino acids. The CDR3, as DNA: TGTGCCAGCAGCCACTCCGGGACAGGGTCGAACACTGAAGCTTTCTTT. It codes for CASSHSGTGSNTEAFF.

CDR3 DNA sequence: TGTGCCACCAGCAGACCCTTTGAGGGGGGACACAATGAGCAGTTCTTC. It translates to CATSRPFEGGHNEQFF. The chain recombines TRBV15 with TRBJ2-1, with D perhaps TRBD1 or TRBD2 (6 bases each). V gave up 2 bases and J gave up 5 bases, with 16 bases separating them. CDR1 and CDR2 from the germline V gene are LNHNV and YYDKDF (reference sequence). The CDR3 consists of 16 residues.

V and J are TRBV5-1 and TRBJ1-4; D gene uncertain. Trimming cost V 4 bases and J 3 bases, with 10 bases left between them. This CDR3 region has 14 residues. Germline V lookup: CDR1 SGHRS, CDR2 YFSETQ. The CDR3: CASSPAVANEKLFF. For the CDR3, the DNA is TGCGCCAGCAGCCCGGCGGTAGCTAATGAAAAACTGTTTTTT.

This clone was seen only a few times. This chain joins TRBV12-3 or TRBV12-4 and TRBJ1-5, with D maybe TRBD1 (5 bases). CDR3 length equals 13 residues. V was trimmed by 3 bases and J by 9 bases, leaving 12 bases between them. Written as DNA, the CDR3 is TGTGCCAGCAGTTTCACGGACAACATGCCCCAGCATTTT. It is translated as CASSFTDNMPQHF.

The chain uses TRBV5-8 and TRBJ1-5, with D hard to call. The germline V and J ends were trimmed by 1 base and 10 bases, with 9 bases remaining between them. CDR1 and CDR2 from the germline V gene are SGHTS and YDEGEE. The CDR3 spans 12 residues. The CDR3 DNA follows: TGTGCCAGCAGCTTGACCGGTGCCCCCCAGCATTTT. It encodes CASSLTGAPQHF.

V and J are TRBV5-5 and TRBJ1-2; D unresolved. This CDR3 contains 13 residues. V shed 4 bases and J shed 4 bases, with 11 bases lying between them. Germline CDR1 reads SGHKS; CDR2 reads YYEKEE (reference sequence). This CDR3 is CASSTTEFYGYTF. The CDR3, as DNA: TGTGCCAGCAGCACAACAGAGTTCTATGGCTACACCTTC.

The J gene is TRBJ1-2, the V gene TRBV19, with TRBD1 identical over 9 bases. Germline CDR1 reads LNHDA; CDR2 reads SQIVND (reference sequence). This CDR3 has 15 residues. J lost 1 base, V lost 6 bases, and 6 bases had no gene match. As DNA, the CDR3 is TGTGCCAGTAGACCGGACAGGGGAGTTAACTATGGCTACACCTTC. Amino acids: CASRPDRGVNYGYTF.

V usage is TRBV6-5 and J usage is TRBJ1-3, with 8 bases aligning to TRBD1. With 6 bases clipped from V and 0 bases from J, the junction kept 1 base outside the gene matches. Germline V gives CDR1 MNHEY, CDR2 SVGAGI. CDR3 length equals 14 residues. The CDR3 DNA reads TGTGCCAGCAGGGGGACAGGCTCTGGAAACACCATATATTTT. This sequence encodes CASRGTGSGNTIYF.

V and J are TRBV19 and TRBJ2-7; 10 positions agree with TRBD2. The CDR3 covers 15 residues. The V segment lost 5 bases and the J segment 2 bases; nucleotides outside the gene matches: 6. Germline V gene data show CDR1 as LNHDA and CDR2 as SQIVND (reference sequence). CDR3 residues: CASSESGGAPYEQYF. The CDR3 DNA follows: TGTGCCAGTAGTGAAAGCGGGGGGGCCCCCTACGAGCAGTACTTC.

The gene calls are TRBV4-3 and TRBJ2-3; D call uncertain. V was cut by 4 bases and J by 0 bases, with 17 bases left in between. The germline V gene encodes CDR1 LGHNA and CDR2 YSLEER. The CDR3 loop spans 17 amino acids. The CDR3 loop is CASSRGERTPSTDTQYF. In nucleotides, the CDR3 is TGCGCCAGCAGCCGGGGTGAACGGACCCCCAGCACAGATACGCAGTATTTT.

The rearrangement uses TRBV30 and TRBJ1-1, with D tentatively TRBD1 (5 bases). Germline assignment: CDR1 GTSNPN and CDR2 SVGIG (reference sequence). Trimming removed 5 bases from V and 5 bases from J, with 24 bases in between. The CDR3 consists of 16 residues. The CDR3 loop reads CAWVLGTVNRVTEAFF. CDR3 in DNA: TGTGCCTGGGTCCTCGGGACGGTGAATAGGGTGACTGAAGCTTTCTTT.

The chain combines TRBV24-1 with TRBJ1-6; D may be TRBD1 (6 bases). The length of the CDR3 is 17 residues. CDR1 KGHDR and CDR2 SFDVKD come from the germline V gene. V lost 2 bases and J 10 bases, leaving 20 bases between the germline ends. The CDR3 here is CATSDSSAGGRGSPLHF. The CDR3 bases are TGTGCCACCAGTGATTCTTCGGCGGGGGGGCGAGGATCACCCCTCCACTTT.

The chain is built from TRBV5-5 and TRBJ1-1, with a possible D match to TRBD1 (5 bases). The CDR3 covers 14 residues. Trimming removed 3 bases from V and 10 bases from J, with 19 bases in between. Germline V CDR1 and CDR2: SGHKS, YYEKEE (reference sequence). The DNA for the CDR3 is TGTGCCAGCAGCTCCGGGCCAGAACAGGCAGGAGCTTTCTTT. Protein sequence: CASSSGPEQAGAFF.

The genes are TRBV21-1 and TRBJ1-5. TRBV21-1 is recorded as a pseudogene. The CDR3 is made up of 14 amino acids. This CDR3 is CASSKHSGRSPQHF. CDR3 sequence (DNA): TGTGCCAGCAGCAAACACTCGGGGCGTTCGCCCCAGCATTTT.